One T cell receptor (beta chain) is described in this entry. The CDR3 has 19 residues. Trimming took off 5 bases at V and 2 bases at J, with 28 bases between the two ends. Germline CDR1 is SGHRS and CDR2 is YFSETQ. Each sample provided at least 6 micrograms of extracted total RNA. This specimen comes from a study of blood T cells in healthy people across ages. With a J-beta primer mix and a sample-barcoded 5' primer, a second PCR ran about 6 to 11 cycles. TCRdb ran MiXCR on the 5' RACE reads and lists one entry per CDR3 protein. This sample has about 580,000 distinct CDR3 sequences, with 47% found just once.

Sequencing was done on a sample of blood. This clonotype was obtained from a man older than 75 in good health. The chain employs TRBV5-1 and TRBJ2-5; D is perhaps TRBD1 (6 bases). In nucleotides, the CDR3 is TGCGCCAGCAGTTTAGGAAAGACAGGTGCCACCACATTACAAGAGACCCAGTACTTC. Its translation is CASSLGKTGATTLQETQYF.